This is a list of T cell receptor beta chains from one sample in a study of PD-1 blockade in classical Hodgkin lymphoma. Assay: immunoSEQ multiplex PCR; the TCRdb copy retains only in-frame clones and omits some. The table records more than 10,000 clones, roughly 85% of them present only once. The specimen was CD8+ T cells from blood, collected before the fourth cycle of nivolumab. The source is a human donor with classical Hodgkin lymphoma. The donor label of this sample is uncertain. Both conserved end residues are part of each CDR3. D genes are given only for firm matches. Clone size is not always given. Where it is, it says once, few, many or a class for expanded clones.

J: TRBJ2-1; size: -; V: TRBV25-1; D: TRBD2; DNA: TGTGCCAGCAGTGAATTCAGCGGACTAGCGGGCGGTGAGCAGTTCTTC; CDR3: CASSEFSGLAGGEQFF
J: TRBJ1-6; size: -; V: TRBV30; D: -; DNA: TGTGCCTGGAGCGTTTTAGGTTCACCCCTCCACTTT; CDR3: CAWSVLGSPLHF
J: TRBJ2-1; size: -; V: TRBV7-6; D: -; DNA: TGTGCCAGCAGCTCCGGTGGGGCGAGCGGCGATGAGCAGTTCTTC; CDR3: CASSSGGASGDEQFF
J: TRBJ1-2; size: -; V: TRBV5-6; D: TRBD1; DNA: TGTGCCAGCAGCTGGAGGACAGGGGGCACACCCTATGGCTACACCTTC; CDR3: CASSWRTGGTPYGYTF
J: TRBJ1-5; size: few; V: TRBV5-6; D: -; DNA: TGTGCCAGCAGCTTGGCGGGCAGTCACAATCAGCCCCAGCATTTT; CDR3: CASSLAGSHNQPQHF
J: TRBJ2-7; size: -; V: TRBV19; D: -; DNA: TGTGCCAGTAGTATAGGAGGAGTTGTTTTCCACGAGCAGTACTTC; CDR3: CASSIGGVVFHEQYF
J: TRBJ2-1; size: -; V: TRBV7-9; D: -; DNA: TGTGCCAGCAGCCTCCAATATAGGGACGATGAGCAGTTCTTC; CDR3: CASSLQYRDDEQFF
J: TRBJ2-2; size: few; V: TRBV4-1; D: -; DNA: TGCGCCAGCAGCCATGATGATGAGGGTCAGAGGTGGACCGGGGAGCTGTTTTTT; CDR3: CASSHDDEGQRWTGELFF
J: TRBJ2-1; size: -; V: TRBV4-1; D: -; DNA: TGCGCCAGCAGCCCTCTATGGGGGGAGCAAAATGAGCAGTTCTTC; CDR3: CASSPLWGEQNEQFF
J: TRBJ2-1; size: -; V: TRBV7-6; D: -; DNA: TGTGCCAGCAGCCCAACGCCTCGGGGGGAGCAGTTCTTC; CDR3: CASSPTPRGEQFF
J: TRBJ2-6; size: -; V: TRBV11-3; D: TRBD1; DNA: TGTGCCAGCAGCCCCCGACCGCCAGGGGGCTCTGGGGCCAACGTCCTGACTTTC; CDR3: CASSPRPPGGSGANVLTF
J: TRBJ1-1; size: -; V: TRBV19; D: -; DNA: TGTGCCAGTGGAATCGGGGGATCGGTGAACACTGAAGCTTTCTTT; CDR3: CASGIGGSVNTEAFF
J: TRBJ1-1; size: once; V: TRBV25-1; D: -; DNA: TGTGCCAGCCGGACGTTGAACACTGAAGCTTTCTTT; CDR3: CASRTLNTEAFF
J: TRBJ1-2; size: few; V: TRBV7-8; D: -; DNA: TGTGCCAGCAGCATAGGCGCCTCTTCGAACTATGGCTACACCTTC; CDR3: CASSIGASSNYGYTF
J: TRBJ2-5; size: -; V: TRBV18; D: -; DNA: TGTGCCAGCTCACCACCCCAAGAGACCCAGTACTTC; CDR3: CASSPPQETQYF
J: TRBJ2-2; size: -; V: TRBV25-1; D: -; DNA: TGTGCCAGCAGCAGGGGCCCCGACACCGGGGAGCTGTTTTTT; CDR3: CASSRGPDTGELFF